The 21 T cell receptor beta chains below all came from one sample that was sequenced in a study of T cell changes during pregnancy in multiple sclerosis (dated by TCRdb to about 2019). The library came from the immunoSEQ multiplex PCR assay. Sourced from immuneACCESS, this table was stored by TCRdb with only in-frame sequences that have V and J called. A share of the clones is absent; for the studies checked, an unresolved V gene accounts for under half, and the remainder has no known explanation. This sample is represented by tens of thousands of clones; approximately 90% of them were singletons. 3.3% of the sample goes to the ten largest clones. Source: peripheral blood, taken before pregnancy. These receptors were collected from a female donor with multiple sclerosis, enrolled in a pregnancy study.

J is TRBJ2-2 and V is TRBV7-7; 7 positions agree with TRBD1. V lost 6 bases and J lost 7; bases outside the gene matches: 14. The germline CDR1 and CDR2 sequences are SSHAT and FNYEAQ (reference sequence). This CDR3 comprises 16 residues. Here the CDR3 reads CASSLNRGSGDGELFF. The CDR3 nucleotides are TGTGCCAGCAGTCTTAACAGGGGATCAGGCGACGGGGAGCTGTTTTTT.

This rearrangement joins TRBV18 to TRBJ1-1; 7 nucleotides align to TRBD1. The V and J ends lost 0 bases and 0 bases, in that order; junction bases with no gene match: 4. Germline V gene data show CDR1 as KGHSH and CDR2 as LQKENI. The length of the CDR3 is 16 residues. For the CDR3, the DNA is TGTGCCAGCTCACCACCGGTAGGGACAGTGAACACTGAAGCTTTCTTT. It codes for CASSPPVGTVNTEAFF.

This chain joins TRBV6-1 and TRBJ2-7; 12 bases fit TRBD2. Germline V lookup: CDR1 MNHNS, CDR2 SASEGT. CDR3 size: 16 residues. The V gene end was trimmed by 2 bases and the J gene end by 4 bases; junction bases not matched to a gene: 6. The CDR3 bases are TGTGCCAGCAGTGAAACGACTAGCGGGAGAGGGTACGAGCAGTACTTC. Residues: CASSETTSGRGYEQYF.

CDR3 loop: CSPFEWSGQGIYGYTF. CDR3 in DNA: TGCAGCCCCTTTGAATGGTCGGGACAGGGAATCTATGGCTACACCTTC. The V call is TRBV29-1, the J call TRBJ1-2, with 9 bases that match TRBD1. Germline CDR1 and CDR2: SQVTM and ANQGSEA. After removal of 8 bases from V and 4 bases from J, the junction contained 17 bases not matched to a gene. The CDR3 has 16 residues.

The chain is built from TRBV2 and TRBJ1-1; D not resolved. Germline V gene data show CDR1 as SNHLY and CDR2 as FYNNEI. The CDR3 runs 13 residues. V lost 9 bases, J lost 0 bases, and 11 bases lay in between. The CDR3 is CARRRPMNTEAFF. In DNA, the CDR3 is TGTGCCAGGCGGCGACCAATGAACACTGAAGCTTTCTTT.

The chain has TRBV6-1 and TRBJ2-5; perhaps TRBD2 as D (6 bases). V was pared by 3 bases and J by 2 bases, with 16 bases between. Per germline, CDR1 MNHNS and CDR2 SASEGT. This CDR3 region has 16 residues. The chain's CDR3 is CASSEDWASVQETQYF. Here the CDR3 DNA reads TGTGCCAGCAGTGAGGACTGGGCTAGCGTTCAAGAGACCCAGTACTTC.

The V gene is TRBV7-6, the J gene TRBJ1-1; maybe TRBD1 (6 bases). Germline assignment: CDR1 SGHVS and CDR2 FNYEAQ. CDR3 length: 15 amino acids. The ends were cut back, 4 bases at V and 4 bases at J, with 16 bases in the middle. The CDR3: CASSSTGRSATEAFF. CDR3 DNA: TGTGCCAGCAGCTCCACAGGGAGATCTGCCACTGAAGCTTTCTTT. Full variable domain (rest looked up from reference TRBV7-6 and TRBJ1-1): GAGVSQSPRYKVTKRGQDVALRCDPISGHVSLYWYRQALGQGPEFLTYFNYEAQQDKSGLPNDRFSAERPEGSISTLTIQRTEQRDSAMYRCASSSTGRSATEAFFGQGTRLTVV.

The CDR3 protein is CASSLARDTDTQYF. The CDR3 DNA reads as TGCGCCAGCAGCTTGGCCAGGGACACAGATACGCAGTATTTT. The chain uses TRBV5-1 and TRBJ2-3; maybe TRBD1 (5 bases). The germline CDR1 and CDR2 sequences are SGHRS and YFSETQ. There are 14 residues in the CDR3. Trimming left V 0 bases short and J 2 bases short, with 7 bases between.

The chain combines TRBV30 with TRBJ1-2; 10 nucleotides align to TRBD1. CDR1 is GTSNPN and CDR2 is SVGIG in the germline V gene (reference sequence). V trimming: 3 bases; J trimming: 8 bases; junction bases outside the gene matches: 9. The CDR3 sequence is 14 residues long. Here the CDR3 reads CAWRPRDRGNGYTF. The CDR3 bases are TGTGCCTGGAGACCCCGGGACAGGGGTAACGGCTACACCTTC.

The V and J genes are TRBV5-6 and TRBJ2-5, with a possible D match to TRBD2 (6 bases). CDR1 is SGHDT, CDR2 YYEEEE, per germline. The CDR3 is 14 residues long. V shed 3 bases and J shed 5 bases, with 14 bases lying between them. The CDR3, as DNA: TGTGCCAGCAGCTCTGTCGGGAGTAGGGAGACCCAGTACTTC. Protein product: CASSSVGSRETQYF.

The V call is TRBV6-4, the J call TRBJ2-5; D might be TRBD2 (5 bases). The V and J ends lost 6 bases and 4 bases respectively, with 6 bases between them. The germline V gene has CDR1 MRHNA and CDR2 SNTAGT. The CDR3 has 11 amino acids. CDR3 amino acids: CASREAETQYF. In DNA, the CDR3 is TGTGCCAGCAGGGAGGCAGAGACCCAGTACTTC.

The V gene is TRBV6-5, the J gene TRBJ1-2, with D maybe TRBD1 (5 bases). This CDR3 has 15 amino acids. Trimming cost V 0 bases and J 2 bases, with 10 bases left between them. Germline V CDR1 and CDR2: MNHEY, SVGAGI. In nucleotides, the CDR3 is TGTGCCAGCAGTTACTCGGGTCGGGGGAACTATGGCTACACCTTC. This gives the protein CASSYSGRGNYGYTF.

A few counts support this clone. This chain uses TRBV6-5 with TRBJ1-2; D ambiguous. Germline V gene data show CDR1 as MNHEY and CDR2 as SVGAGI. This CDR3 comprises 12 residues. V shed 7 bases and J shed 5 bases, with 11 bases lying between them. DNA for the CDR3: TGTGCCAGCACCCTACCCGGTTATGGCTACACCTTC. Its translation is CASTLPGYGYTF.

This chain links TRBV9 with TRBJ1-3, with a possible D match to TRBD1 (6 bases). Looked up from germline, CDR1 is SGDLS and CDR2 is YYNGEE. The V end lost 3 bases, the J end lost 6 bases, and 13 bases lay between the germline ends. The length of the CDR3 is 14 residues. As DNA, the CDR3 is TGTGCCAGCAGCGCAACCGGACAGTTAAACACCATATATTTT. This gives the protein CASSATGQLNTIYF.

The V gene is TRBV11-2, the J gene TRBJ1-2; unclear D gene. CDR1 and CDR2 (germline): SGHAT, FQNNGV. The CDR3 is made up of 13 amino acids. The V end lost 2 bases, the J end lost 0 bases, and 4 bases lay between the germline ends. This CDR3 reads CASSLSANYGYTF. For the CDR3, the DNA is TGTGCCAGCAGCTTATCTGCTAACTATGGCTACACCTTC.

V is TRBV30 and J is TRBJ2-1, with a tentative D call TRBD2 (6 bases). The V end was cut by 3 bases, the J end by 8 bases, with 11 bases between. The CDR3 spans 12 residues. Germline assignment: CDR1 GTSNPN and CDR2 SVGIG (reference sequence). The CDR3 here is CAWSRGFDEQFF. CDR3 DNA: TGTGCCTGGAGCCGGGGGTTTGATGAGCAGTTCTTC. Together with reference TRBV30 and TRBJ2-1, the CDR3 gives the full variable domain: SQTIHQWPATLVQPVGSPLSLECTVEGTSNPNLYWYRQAAGRGLQLLFYSVGIGQISSEVPQNLSASRPQDRQFILSSKKLLLSDSGFYLCAWSRGFDEQFFGPGTRLTVL.

V is TRBV18 and J is TRBJ2-1, with TRBD1 as a possible D gene (6 bases). Per the germline V gene, CDR1 is KGHSH and CDR2 is LQKENI. With 3 bases removed from V and 9 bases from J, the gap between germline ends came to 12 bases. The CDR3 is 13 residues long. The CDR3 region has the DNA TGTGCCAGCTCACCGGTTCAGGGGCCTGAGCAGTTCTTC. This encodes CASSPVQGPEQFF.

The chain couples TRBV7-3 to TRBJ2-3; 7 bases match TRBD2. Germline CDR1 and CDR2: SGHTA and FQGTGA. This CDR3 comprises 13 residues. V was clipped by 3 bases and J by 3 bases; unmatched bases: 0. The CDR3 loop is CASSFSGTDTQYF. DNA of the CDR3: TGTGCCAGCAGCTTTAGCGGGACAGATACGCAGTATTTT. The full variable domain, completed using reference TRBV7-3 and TRBJ2-3, is GAGVSQTPSNKVTEKGKYVELRCDPISGHTALYWYRQSLGQGPEFLIYFQGTGAADDSGLPNDRFFAVRPEGSVSTLKIQRTERGDSAVYLCASSFSGTDTQYFGPGTRLTVL.

This clone was picked up a small number of times. The chain recombines TRBV14 with TRBJ2-3; 8 nucleotides line up with TRBD2. This CDR3 comprises 17 residues. CDR1 and CDR2 (germline): SGHDN, FVKESK. J was trimmed by 6 bases and V by 2 bases; bases with no gene match: 13. DNA of the CDR3: TGTGCCAGCAGCCAACGAGGCCTGGGACTAGATCCCGATACGCAGTATTTT. Translated: CASSQRGLGLDPDTQYF.

This clone was found many times. The chain couples TRBV7-3 to TRBJ2-1; 9 nucleotides match TRBD2. Germline V CDR1 and CDR2: SGHTA, FQGTGA. Trimming cost V 5 bases and J 8 bases; bases outside gene matches: 7. There are 14 residues in the CDR3. The CDR3 region is CASSRGGALDEQFF. The CDR3 DNA is TGTGCCAGCAGCCGCGGGGGGGCCTTGGATGAGCAGTTCTTC.

This rearrangement joins TRBV5-1 to TRBJ1-1; D is unclear. This CDR3 region has 13 residues. With 0 bases removed from V and 3 bases from J, the gap between germline ends came to 6 bases. Germline V CDR1 and CDR2: SGHRS, YFSETQ. The DNA of the CDR3 is TGCGCCAGCAGCTTGGTGGGCGACACTGAAGCTTTCTTT. Translation gives CASSLVGDTEAFF.